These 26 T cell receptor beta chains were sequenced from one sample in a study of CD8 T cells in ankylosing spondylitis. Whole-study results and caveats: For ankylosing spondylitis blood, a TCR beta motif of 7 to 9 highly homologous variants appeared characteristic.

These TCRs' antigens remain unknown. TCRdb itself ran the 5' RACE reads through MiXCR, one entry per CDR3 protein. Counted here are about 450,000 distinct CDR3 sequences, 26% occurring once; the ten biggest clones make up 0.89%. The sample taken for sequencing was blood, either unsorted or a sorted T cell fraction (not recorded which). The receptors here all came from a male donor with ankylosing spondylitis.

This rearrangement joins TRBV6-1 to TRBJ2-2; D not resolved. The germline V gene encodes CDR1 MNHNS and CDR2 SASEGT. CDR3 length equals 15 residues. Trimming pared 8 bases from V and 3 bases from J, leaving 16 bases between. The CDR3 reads CASSRGTSDTGELFF. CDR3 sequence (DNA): TGTGCCAGCTCACGAGGTACTTCGGACACCGGGGAGCTGTTTTTT.

CDR3 sequence: CAWSLSGSGNTGELFF. Written as DNA, the CDR3 is TGTGCCTGGAGTCTAAGCGGGAGTGGGAACACCGGGGAGCTGTTTTTT. V gene TRBV30 combines with J gene TRBJ2-2; 8 positions match TRBD2. J lost 1 base, V lost 2 bases, and 6 bases had no gene match. The CDR3 length is 16 residues. Germline CDR1 and CDR2: GTSNPN and SVGIG (reference sequence). The full variable domain, with the rest looked up from reference TRBV30 and TRBJ2-2, is SQTIHQWPATLVQPVGSPLSLECTVEGTSNPNLYWYRQAAGRGLQLLFYSVGIGQISSEVPQNLSASRPQDRQFILSSKKLLLSDSGFYLCAWSLSGSGNTGELFFGEGSRLTVL.

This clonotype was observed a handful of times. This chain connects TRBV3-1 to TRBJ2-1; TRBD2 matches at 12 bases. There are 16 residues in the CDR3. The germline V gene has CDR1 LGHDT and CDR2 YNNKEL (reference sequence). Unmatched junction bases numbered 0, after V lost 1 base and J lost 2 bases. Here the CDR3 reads CASSQGLAGAYNEQFF. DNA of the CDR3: TGTGCCAGCAGCCAAGGACTAGCGGGAGCCTACAATGAGCAGTTCTTC.

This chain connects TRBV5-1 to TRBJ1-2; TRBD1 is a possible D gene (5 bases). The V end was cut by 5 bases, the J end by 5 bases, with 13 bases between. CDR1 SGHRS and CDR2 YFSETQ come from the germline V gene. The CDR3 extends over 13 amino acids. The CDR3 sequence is CASSTGAAYGYTF. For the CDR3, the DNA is TGCGCCAGCAGTACCGGGGCGGCTTATGGCTACACCTTC.

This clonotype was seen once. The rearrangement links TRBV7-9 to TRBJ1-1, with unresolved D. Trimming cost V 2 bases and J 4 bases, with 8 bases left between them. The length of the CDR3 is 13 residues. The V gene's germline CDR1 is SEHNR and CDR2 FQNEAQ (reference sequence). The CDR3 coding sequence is TGTGCCAGCAGCTTAAAAGGGAGCACTGAAGCTTTCTTT. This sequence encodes CASSLKGSTEAFF. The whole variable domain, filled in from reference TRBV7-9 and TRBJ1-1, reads DTGVSQNPRHKITKRGQNVTFRCDPISEHNRLYWYRQTLGQGPEFLTYFQNEAQLEKSRLLSDRFSAERPKGSFSTLEIQRTEQGDSAMYLCASSLKGSTEAFFGQGTRLTVV.

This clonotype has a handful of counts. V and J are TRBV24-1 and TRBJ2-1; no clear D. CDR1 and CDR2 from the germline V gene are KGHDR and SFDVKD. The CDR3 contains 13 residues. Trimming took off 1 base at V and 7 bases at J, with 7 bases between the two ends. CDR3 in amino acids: CATSDLVGNEQFF. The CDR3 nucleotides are TGTGCCACCAGTGATTTAGTAGGAAATGAGCAGTTCTTC.

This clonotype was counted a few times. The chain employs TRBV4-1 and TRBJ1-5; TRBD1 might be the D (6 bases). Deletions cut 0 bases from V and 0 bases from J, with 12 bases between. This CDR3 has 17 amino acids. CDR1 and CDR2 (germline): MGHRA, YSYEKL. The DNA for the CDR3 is TGCGCCAGCAGCCAAGAAGGGGGTGGACGTAGCAATCAGCCCCAGCATTTT. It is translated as CASSQEGGGRSNQPQHF.

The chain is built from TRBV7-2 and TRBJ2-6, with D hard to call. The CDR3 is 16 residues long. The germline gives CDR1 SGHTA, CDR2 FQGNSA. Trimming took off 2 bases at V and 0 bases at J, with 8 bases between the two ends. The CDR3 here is CASSLPTRSGANVLTF. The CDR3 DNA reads TGTGCCAGCAGCTTACCGACCCGCTCTGGGGCCAACGTCCTGACTTTC.

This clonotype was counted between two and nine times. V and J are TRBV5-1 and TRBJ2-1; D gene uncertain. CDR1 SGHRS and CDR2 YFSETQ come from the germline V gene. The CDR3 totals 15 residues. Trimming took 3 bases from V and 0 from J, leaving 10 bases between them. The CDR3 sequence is CASSSALGSYNEQFF. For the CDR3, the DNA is TGCGCCAGCAGCTCCGCATTGGGCTCCTACAATGAGCAGTTCTTC.

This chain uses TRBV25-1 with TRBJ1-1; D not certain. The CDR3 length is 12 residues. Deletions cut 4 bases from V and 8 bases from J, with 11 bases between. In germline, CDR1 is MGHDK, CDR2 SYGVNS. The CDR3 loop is CASSGGTEEAFF. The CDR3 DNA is TGTGCCAGCAGTGGAGGAACGGAAGAAGCTTTCTTT.

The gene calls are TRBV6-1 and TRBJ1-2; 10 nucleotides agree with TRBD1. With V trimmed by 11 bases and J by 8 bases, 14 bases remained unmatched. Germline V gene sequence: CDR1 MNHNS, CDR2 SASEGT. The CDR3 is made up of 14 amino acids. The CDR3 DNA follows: TGTGCCTGCGCGCGGGAAGGGACAGGGGTAGGCTACACCTTC. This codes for CACAREGTGVGYTF.

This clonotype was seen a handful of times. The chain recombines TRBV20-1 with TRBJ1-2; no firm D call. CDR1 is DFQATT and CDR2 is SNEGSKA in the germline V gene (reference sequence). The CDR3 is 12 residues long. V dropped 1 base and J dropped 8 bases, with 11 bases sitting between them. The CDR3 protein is CSARVQTVGYTF. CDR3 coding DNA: TGCAGTGCTAGAGTTCAGACGGTGGGCTACACCTTC.

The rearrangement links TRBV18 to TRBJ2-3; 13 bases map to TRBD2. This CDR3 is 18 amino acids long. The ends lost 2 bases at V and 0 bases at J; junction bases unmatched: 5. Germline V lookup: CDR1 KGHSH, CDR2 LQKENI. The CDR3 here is CASSPRLAGGSSTDTQYF. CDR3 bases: TGTGCCAGCTCACCAAGACTAGCGGGAGGATCTAGCACAGATACGCAGTATTTT.

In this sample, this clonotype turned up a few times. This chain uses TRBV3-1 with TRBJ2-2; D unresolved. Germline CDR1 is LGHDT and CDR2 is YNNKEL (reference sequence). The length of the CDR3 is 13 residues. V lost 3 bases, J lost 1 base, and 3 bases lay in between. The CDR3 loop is CASSHQNTGELFF. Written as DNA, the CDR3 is TGTGCCAGCAGCCACCAGAACACCGGGGAGCTGTTTTTT. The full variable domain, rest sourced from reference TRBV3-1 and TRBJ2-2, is DTAVSQTPKYLVTQMGNDKSIKCEQNLGHDTMYWYKQDSKKFLKIMFSYNNKELIINETVPNRFSPKSPDKAHLNLHINSLELGDSAVYFCASSHQNTGELFFGEGSRLTVL.

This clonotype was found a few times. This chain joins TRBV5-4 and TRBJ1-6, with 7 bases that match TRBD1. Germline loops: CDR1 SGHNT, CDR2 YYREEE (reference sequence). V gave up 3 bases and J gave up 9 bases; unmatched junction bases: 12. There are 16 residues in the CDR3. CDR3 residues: CASSSWSTGLVSPLHF. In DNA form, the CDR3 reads TGTGCCAGCAGCTCGTGGTCGACAGGGCTGGTTTCACCCCTCCACTTT. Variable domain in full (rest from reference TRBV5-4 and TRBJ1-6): ETGVTQSPTHLIKTRGQQVTLRCSSQSGHNTVSWYQQALGQGPQFIFQYYREEENGRGNFPPRFSGLQFPNYSSELNVNALELDDSALYLCASSSWSTGLVSPLHFGNGTRLTVT.

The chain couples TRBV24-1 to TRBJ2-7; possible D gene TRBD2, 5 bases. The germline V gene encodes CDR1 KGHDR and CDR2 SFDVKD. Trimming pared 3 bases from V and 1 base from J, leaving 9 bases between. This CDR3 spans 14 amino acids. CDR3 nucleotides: TGTGCCACCAGTGATCGGGGAACTTCCTACGAGCAGTACTTC. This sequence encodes CATSDRGTSYEQYF.

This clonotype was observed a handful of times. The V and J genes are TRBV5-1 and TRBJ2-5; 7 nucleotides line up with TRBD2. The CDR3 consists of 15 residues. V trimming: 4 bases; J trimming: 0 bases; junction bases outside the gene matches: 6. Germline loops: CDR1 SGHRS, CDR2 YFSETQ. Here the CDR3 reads CASSDQLANQETQYF. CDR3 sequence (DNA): TGCGCCAGCAGCGACCAACTAGCGAACCAAGAGACCCAGTACTTC.

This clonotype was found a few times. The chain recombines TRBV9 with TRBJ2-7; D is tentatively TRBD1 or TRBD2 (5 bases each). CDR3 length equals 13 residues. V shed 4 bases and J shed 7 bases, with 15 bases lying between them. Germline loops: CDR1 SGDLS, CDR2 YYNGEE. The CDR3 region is CASSPSEWGEQYF. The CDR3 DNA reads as TGTGCCAGCAGCCCTAGTGAATGGGGGGAGCAGTACTTC.

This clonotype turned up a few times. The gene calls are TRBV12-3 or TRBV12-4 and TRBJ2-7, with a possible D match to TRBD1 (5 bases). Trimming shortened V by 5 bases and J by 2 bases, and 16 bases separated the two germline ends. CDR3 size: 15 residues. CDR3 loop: CASSGRGHLAYEQYF. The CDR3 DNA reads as TGTGCCAGCAGTGGTCGAGGACACCTAGCCTACGAGCAGTACTTC.

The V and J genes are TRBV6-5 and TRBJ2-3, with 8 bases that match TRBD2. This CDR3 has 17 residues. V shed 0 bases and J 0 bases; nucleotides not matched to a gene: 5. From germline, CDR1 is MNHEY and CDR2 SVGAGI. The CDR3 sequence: CASSYSGLAASTDTQYF. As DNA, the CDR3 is TGTGCCAGCAGTTACTCAGGACTAGCTGCTAGCACAGATACGCAGTATTTT.

The CDR3 sequence: CASSLARRSSTDTQYF. CDR3 DNA sequence: TGTGCCAGCAGTTTAGCGAGGCGGTCTAGCACAGATACGCAGTATTTT. This sequence joins TRBV12-3 or TRBV12-4 and TRBJ2-3; D is ambiguous. Trimming removed 0 bases at V and 0 bases at J, with 10 bases between. The CDR3 totals 16 residues.

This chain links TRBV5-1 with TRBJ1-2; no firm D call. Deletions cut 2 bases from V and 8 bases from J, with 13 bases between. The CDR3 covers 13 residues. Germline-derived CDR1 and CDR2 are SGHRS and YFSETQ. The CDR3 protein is CASSFGAMGGYTF. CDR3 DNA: TGCGCCAGCAGCTTTGGCGCCATGGGGGGCTACACCTTC. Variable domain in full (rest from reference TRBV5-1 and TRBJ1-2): KAGVTQTPRYLIKTRGQQVTLSCSPISGHRSVSWYQQTPGQGLQFLFEYFSETQRNKGNFPGRFSGRQFSNSRSEMNVSTLELGDSALYLCASSFGAMGGYTFGSGTRLTVV.

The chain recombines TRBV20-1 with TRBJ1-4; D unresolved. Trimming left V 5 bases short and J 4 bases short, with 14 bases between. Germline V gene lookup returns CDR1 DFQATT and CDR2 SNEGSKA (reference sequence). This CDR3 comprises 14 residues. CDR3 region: CSASEPALNEKLFF. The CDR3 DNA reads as TGCAGTGCTTCCGAACCGGCCCTTAATGAAAAACTGTTTTTT.

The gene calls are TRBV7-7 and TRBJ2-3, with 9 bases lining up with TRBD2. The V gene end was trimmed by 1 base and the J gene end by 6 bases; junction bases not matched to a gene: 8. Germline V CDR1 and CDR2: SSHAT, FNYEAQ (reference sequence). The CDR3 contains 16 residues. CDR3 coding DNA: TGTGCCAGCAGCTTAGATAGCGCGGGAGGGATGGATACGCAGTATTTT. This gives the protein CASSLDSAGGMDTQYF.

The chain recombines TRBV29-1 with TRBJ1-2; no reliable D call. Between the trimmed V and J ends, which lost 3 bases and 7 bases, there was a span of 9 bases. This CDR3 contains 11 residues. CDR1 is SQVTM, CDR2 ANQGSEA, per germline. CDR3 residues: CSVEAPGGYTF. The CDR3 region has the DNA TGCAGCGTTGAGGCCCCGGGTGGCTACACCTTC.

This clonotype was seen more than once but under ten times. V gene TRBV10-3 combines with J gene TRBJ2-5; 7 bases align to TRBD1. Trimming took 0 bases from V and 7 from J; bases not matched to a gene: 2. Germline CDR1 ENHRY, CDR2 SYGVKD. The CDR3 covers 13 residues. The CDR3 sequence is CAISESQGTTQYF. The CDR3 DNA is TGTGCCATCAGTGAGTCACAGGGGACGACCCAGTACTTC.